This T cell receptor (beta chain) was observed in a study of cytomegalovirus exposure and HLA in healthy donors (dated 2017 in TCRdb). Context from the whole study: An earlier analysis of approximately 590 of the donors reported more than 250 Gb of sequence data and some 120 million unique TCR beta sequences from some 180 million T cells. HLA typing covered class I and class II loci at four-digit resolution. Of the 398 genotyped donors, around 81% fell in the genetic ancestry cluster associated with self-reported Caucasian donors. Every discovery cohort repertoire had been produced on one sequencing platform. In addition to the first cohort of 666 subjects, a separate validation cohort of around 110 different subjects was used. The study profiled the T cell repertoires of under 700 subjects by immunosequencing and related them to cytomegalovirus serostatus. Because of strong linkage in the cohort, roughly five DR-DQ haplotypes were treated as single units for association and clustering. The study combined high-throughput TCR immunosequencing, statistical association of individual TCRs with disease status, and machine learning to predict cytomegalovirus infection status. Typing coverage differed by locus: A, B, C, DRB1 and DQB1 were typed in roughly 629-630 donors, DQA1 in around 500, DPA1 in over 600, and DPB1 in around 440. In a later analysis, previously published TCR beta repertoires from fewer than 750 donors were re-analyzed and high-resolution HLA genotyping was added so that TCR occurrence patterns could be studied. Donor age, sex, ethnicity and CMV serostatus were collected together with the repertoire data. An early release covering roughly 580 HLA-typed donors comprised roughly 300 gigabases of sequencing data and roughly 85 million unique TCR sequences. In a later genetic analysis, genome-wide SNP genotypes for about 55% of the roughly 700 donors were used, and that subset was treated as a discovery cohort. Rather than using new phenotypic data, the later analysis identified candidate immune exposures from TCR beta sequences and from how often those sequences occurred across donors. The study was designed to test whether signatures of past pathogen exposure could be identified by cataloging public T cell receptors. To decide whether each TCR beta V gene segment behaved as functional or pseudogenic, an earlier analysis of fewer than 750 of the donors relied on high-throughput TCR beta sequencing. Among roughly 400 genotyped donors of the cohort, an average of roughly 240,000 unique TCR beta nucleotide sequences were sequenced per donor, roughly a sixth of them non-productive.

With respect to this clone: The antigen it recognizes is unknown. No qualities accompany the bases; no much larger clone lies one base away.

The library was obtained by the immunoSEQ multiplex PCR assay. The multiplex PCR relied on a mix of 60 forward primers for TCR Vbeta segments and 13 reverse primers for TCR Jbeta segments. The CDR3 region of rearranged TCR beta genes was amplified from genomic DNA with a multiplex PCR assay. Amplified TCR beta libraries were sequenced as 87-base-pair reads on the Illumina HiSeq System. Per the original workflow: A later analysis tallied about 77 million unique TCR beta chains across the 600 to 700 repertoires, and about 10 million of those chains were shared by two or more donors. A nearest-neighbor algorithm error-corrected the raw reads and collapsed the reads into unique sequences, merging closely related sequences to remove PCR and sequencing errors. V, D and J gene segments were assigned by aligning CDR3 sequences to IMGT reference sequences. For a sequence to be retained, a match of at least six nucleotides was required to both a V gene segment and a J gene segment. A rearrangement was called productive if the CDR3 had no stop codons and remained in frame with V and J, and every other rearrangement was called non-productive. Following IMGT convention, CDR3 was defined as the stretch from the second conserved V-encoded cysteine up to the conserved J-encoded phenylalanine. In an earlier analysis of around 540 of the donors, sequences lacking an unambiguous match to a single V gene segment were excluded. In an earlier analysis of around 590 of the donors, a V segment was called functional when productive rearrangements were above 56.7%, and segregating when the standard deviation between donors exceeded 5%. To diagnose cytomegalovirus status from the catalog of TCR beta chain sequences, a statistical classification framework was built. V and J gene assignment, in a later analysis, came from comparing TCR nucleotide sequences with IMGT/GENE-DB human TR gene sequences. A later analysis assigned CDR3 sequences and most-parsimonious VDJ recombination scenarios with the TCRdist pipeline. A later analysis defined each TCR beta chain by its CDR3 amino acid sequence plus V-gene family, and excluded reads lacking a unique V-gene family. To address suspected cross-contamination and a sequencing artifact, a later analysis removed several hundred highly shared, low-generation-probability nucleotide sequences. In a later analysis, a clonal expansion index was calculated for each public chain from normalized within-repertoire ranks of inferred template counts. In a later analysis, generation probabilities were computed using a VDJ recombination model fitted to out-of-frame rearrangements, and the results were checked against IGoR. Hypergeometric tests were used in a later analysis to score TCR-TCR, TCR-HLA and TCR-CMV co-occurrence, with a repertoire-size bias correction applied to the TCR pairs. False discovery rates were estimated in a later analysis by permuting HLA or CMV assignments 20 times. A later analysis grouped co-occurring TCRs with DBSCAN, adding TCRdist sequence similarity when clustering within HLA-allele-positive subsets. Repertoires with fewer than 30,000 or more than 120,000 public chains were left out of co-occurrence clustering, as were five repertoires with anomalous nucleotide sharing. Not all clones reach the TCRdb copy of this immuneACCESS table, which keeps in-frame sequences only. Checked studies attribute under half of the gap to unresolved V genes and leave the rest unexplained. V and J calls and clone size are as listed in that table; D and trimming were resolved from the DNA. The sample data list about 140,000 clones, and around 77% of these were observed just once. The biggest ten clones account for 4.9% of the sample.

Results the study describes overall, beyond this receptor: HLA typing was unavailable for some donors at each locus, so association tests used only the typed subset. Cytomegalovirus status was reported to be diagnosed by the classifier with high specificity and sensitivity in both the original and validation cohorts. A later analysis found that HLA-associated TCR beta chains were more clonally expanded and had lower generation probabilities than equally common non-associated chains. A later analysis found that TCR association rates varied across HLA loci, with DRB1 alleles showing the most associated TCRs and HLA-C alleles the fewest. Strong co-occurrence of HLA alleles, especially DR and DQ, made assigning TCR associations to individual alleles difficult. Seventeen rarely observed V segments, including chromosome 9 orphons, were excluded from the earlier analysis of several hundred of the donors because counts were too low. In this cohort, only TCR beta chains were sequenced, and detectable features were limited by the absence of alpha or paired-chain data. A group of highly shared sequence variants was considered likely to be a technical artifact of the sequencing pipeline. A further reported finding was that TCR beta sequences accurately predicted the HLA-A and HLA-B alleles for most subjects in the first cohort. CMV serostatus was the only immune exposure information available for the cohort. In a later analysis, most CMV-associated TCR beta chains were found to appear HLA-restricted, with HLA associations seemingly driven largely by CMV exposure. The study listed approximately 160 TCR beta chains as associated with cytomegalovirus. Most TCR sequences were seen in very few donors, while some public TCRs were found in many individuals. In a later genetic analysis, a missense DCLRE1C variant was associated with V-gene and J-gene trimming of TCR beta chains, and the association was replicated in an independent cohort. According to a later genetic analysis, donors in an Asian-associated ancestry cluster had fewer N-insertions in productive TCRs than the roughly 670-donor mean. Several of the top co-occurrence clusters appeared to be linked to parvovirus B19, influenza, CMV and Epstein-Barr virus, according to a later analysis. Sequencing depth was assumed to be roughly uniform across donors in the presence/absence analyses, though that assumption may not hold. At a false discovery rate of 0.05, a later analysis linked approximately 18,000 TCR beta sequences to specific HLA alleles. It was suggested by the authors that the approach could potentially be generalized to other disease states and immunological phenotypes. Correlated functional status among segregating V segments might be attributable to linkage disequilibrium, but an unknown experimental factor could not be ruled out. An earlier analysis of approximately 530 of the donors showed that most TCR beta V segments appeared in productive rearrangements either about 87% or about 30% of the time, which broadly matched IMGT annotations. In vitro tests confirmed that a few of the cytomegalovirus-associated TCR beta chains recognize cytomegalovirus antigens.

The cohort comprised fewer than 700 healthy bone marrow donors. At the time of sampling, all cohort members were nominally healthy, though unrecorded immune exposures were likely present. The donor was CMV seronegative and belonged to the group of 352 seronegative cohort members. Each donor provided a peripheral blood sample, and peripheral blood mononuclear cells were used for TCR beta sequencing. The Qiagen DNeasy Blood Extraction Kit was used to extract genomic DNA from the blood cell samples. The sample taken for sequencing was PBMCs. The origin of this receptor is a woman aged 45-65 years in good health and CMV-seronegative.

The DNA sequence follows: TGTGCCTGGTCCCCGGGACTCCTTAATGAAAAACTGTTTTTT. Translated, this is CAWSPGLLNEKLFF. The chain links TRBV30 with TRBJ1-4; tentative D gene TRBD1, with 5 bases matching. V lost 5 bases and J lost 4 bases; the stretch between them is 14 bases long. Its CDR3 holds 14 amino acids, cysteine through phenylalanine. Here the CDR3 DNA is all that survives: 42 bases in frame from base 1. Taken from the germline V gene (reference sequence), the CDR1 and CDR2 loops are GTSNPN and SVGIG.